The present TCR beta chain was sequenced within a study of T-cell reconstitution after alpha-beta-depleted transplantation in children. Trimming left V 5 bases short and J 0 bases short, with 12 bases between. This CDR3 has 15 amino acids. Unique molecular identifiers were incorporated when the TCRbeta library was constructed. TCRdb independently ran MiXCR on the PCR reads; one entry per CDR3 protein. The sample lists 140,000 or so distinct CDR3 sequences, around 10% occurring once. The sample consisted of PBMCs, mostly from graft donor cells, taken 180 days after TCRalphabeta/CD19-depleted stem cell transplant. The TCR comes from a female patient aged 2 to 10 who had a stem cell transplant for congenital amegakaryocytic thrombocytopenia, so the T cells may come from the graft donor. The rearrangement uses TRBV12-3 or TRBV12-4 and TRBJ2-3, with D tentatively TRBD1 (6 bases). The CDR3 loop reads CASSNRVPSTDTQYF. In DNA, the CDR3 is TGTGCCAGCAGTAACAGGGTCCCCAGCACAGATACGCAGTATTTT.